Listed here is a single TCR beta chain. Its specificity is not known. This CDR3 contains 16 residues. TCRdb keeps only in-frame clones here, not all; method: immunoSEQ multiplex PCR. Of about 70,000 clones listed, 85% are singletons. The sample originates from a study of T cell responses to AZD1222 COVID-19 vaccine. Regarding the study as a whole: Possibly, clonal diversity was underestimated; donors were largely white British and included more females.

The source material was peripheral blood, sampled on day 0 of AZD1222 vaccination. The receptor's source is an adult in good health. J is TRBJ1-5 and V is TRBV21-1. TRBV21-1 constitutes a pseudogene. The CDR3 reads CASSQRRGTCDQPQHF. CDR3 nucleotide sequence: TGTGCCAGCAGCCAAAGGAGGGGGACGTGTGATCAGCCCCAGCATTTT.